This entry concerns a single T cell receptor beta chain. Its antigen remains unknown. This entry comes from a study of cytomegalovirus exposure and HLA in healthy donors. Study information: Early on, a data release was issued that held 85 million to 95 million unique TCRs from HLA-typed donors. The Caucasian-associated ancestry cluster contained roughly four fifths of the roughly 400 genotyped donors. Study-level findings and limits: The availability of immune exposure information extended only to CMV serostatus.

Germline V CDR1 and CDR2: MNHEY, SVGAGI. The CDR3 extends over 13 amino acids. The junction had 6 bases not matched to a gene; V was cut back by 4 bases and J by 6 bases. This PCR relied on a set of 60 Vbeta primers and 13 Jbeta primers. In the original analysis: Unique TCR beta chains totaled 80 million to 100 million in a later count, with around 11 million of them shared. The protocol was immunoSEQ multiplex PCR, while the TCRdb copy is restricted to in-frame clones and leaves out a portion. The V and J calls and clone size were taken over from that table, and D and trimming were inferred from the DNA. Of some 190,000 clones listed, roughly 77% were seen once; the top ten hold about 5%.

This sequence originates from a man younger than 40 in good health and CMV-seropositive. The chain employs TRBV6-5 and TRBJ2-7, with 7 nucleotides matching TRBD1. Sequencing was done on a sample of PBMCs. The CDR3 sequence: CASSSLDRVEQYF. The CDR3 DNA reads TGTGCCAGCAGTTCCTTAGACAGGGTCGAGCAGTACTTC.